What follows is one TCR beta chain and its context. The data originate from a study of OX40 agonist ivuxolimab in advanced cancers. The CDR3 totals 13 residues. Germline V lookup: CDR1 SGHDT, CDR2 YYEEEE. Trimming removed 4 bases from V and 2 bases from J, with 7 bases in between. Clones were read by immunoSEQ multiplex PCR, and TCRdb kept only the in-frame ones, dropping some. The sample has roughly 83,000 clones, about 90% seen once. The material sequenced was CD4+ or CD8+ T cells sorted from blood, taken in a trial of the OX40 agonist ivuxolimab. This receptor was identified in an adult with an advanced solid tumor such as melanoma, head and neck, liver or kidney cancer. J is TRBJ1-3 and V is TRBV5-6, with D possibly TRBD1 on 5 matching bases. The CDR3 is CASSPGTGNTIYF. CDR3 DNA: TGTGCCAGCAGCCCAGGGACTGGAAACACCATATATTTT.